This T cell receptor (beta chain) stems from a study of T-cell memory formation after mild COVID-19. Findings and limits, study-wide: Later expanders leaned CD4+, whereas clones that contracted between day 15 and 85 were balanced CD4/CD8. Pre-infection memory showed some responding clones, and this suggested that cross-reactive memory joined. Contracting CD4+ clones lay largely in CM and EM, with CD8+ ones residing in EMRA.

V shed 0 bases and J shed 5 bases, with 4 bases lying between them. The CDR3 runs 13 residues. The germline CDR1 and CDR2 sequences are MNHEY and SVGEGT. Via MiXCR, TCRdb re-called the 5' RACE reads, giving one row per CDR3 protein. Of approximately 450,000 distinct CDR3 sequences listed, 15% to 20% are singletons. Concerning this clonotype itself: What it binds is not known.

The rearrangement joins TRBV6-2 or TRBV6-3 to TRBJ2-2, with D uncertain. The TCR originated in an adult woman who had mild COVID-19 (a few samples of this study predate the infection). Cell type and time point are not known. Sample: PBMCs or a T cell subset sorted from them (not recorded which). The CDR3 sequence is CASSYSRTGELFF. The CDR3 DNA reads as TGTGCCAGCAGTTACTCCCGTACCGGGGAGCTGTTTTTT.